This T cell receptor beta chain is drawn from a study of blood T cells in healthy people across ages. In its sample, this clonotype was seen a few times. V dropped 6 bases and J dropped 6 bases, with 20 bases sitting between them. The CDR3 runs to 16 residues. The use of a sample-barcoded 5' primer and a J-beta primer mix characterized a second PCR of roughly 6 to 12 cycles. TCRdb reprocessed the 5' RACE reads via MiXCR and lists one record per CDR3 protein. The data show more than 1,000,000 distinct CDR3 sequences, 25% seen once. This sample also appeared in a second study, on T cells of mothers and their children.

The sample taken for sequencing was blood. This clonotype was sampled from a girl aged 2 to 9 in good health. The chain couples TRBV12-3 or TRBV12-4 to TRBJ2-2; a weak D match, TRBD1 (5 bases). The CDR3 DNA is TGTGCCAGCAGGGGGCCGGCCCAGGGTGCGGCCGGGGAGCTGTTTTTT. Amino acids: CASRGPAQGAAGELFF.